The present T cell receptor (beta chain) was sequenced within a study of beta chain features in type 1 diabetes. Overall study context: In all, more than 90,000,000 sorted cells from all samples were analyzed.

General study findings and limits: VDJ junctions sequenced from type 1 diabetes patients showed fewer insertions and more deletions. A potential PCR bias toward shorter templates would be equal in patient and control samples. These data did not resolve whether HLA type affects TCRB rearrangement.

This CDR3 comprises 15 residues. With 3 bases removed from V and 2 bases from J, the gap between germline ends came to 14 bases. Germline V gives CDR1 SGHDN, CDR2 FVKESK. Comment on this clone: What it recognizes is unknown.

What was sequenced were expressed TCRB transcripts, since all of the isolated RNA had been reverse transcribed. TCRdb's copy holds only in-frame clones and misses some; the assay was immunoSEQ multiplex PCR. The data show about 260,000 clones, about 63% seen once. Sample: naive CD4+ T cells from blood. The clonotype was recovered from a man aged 25-40 years in good health. This chain uses TRBV14 with TRBJ2-7; TRBD1 is a possible D gene (5 bases). The CDR3 is CASSQKQAPPYEQYF. The CDR3, as DNA: TGTGCCAGCAGCCAGAAACAGGCTCCTCCCTACGAGCAGTACTTC.